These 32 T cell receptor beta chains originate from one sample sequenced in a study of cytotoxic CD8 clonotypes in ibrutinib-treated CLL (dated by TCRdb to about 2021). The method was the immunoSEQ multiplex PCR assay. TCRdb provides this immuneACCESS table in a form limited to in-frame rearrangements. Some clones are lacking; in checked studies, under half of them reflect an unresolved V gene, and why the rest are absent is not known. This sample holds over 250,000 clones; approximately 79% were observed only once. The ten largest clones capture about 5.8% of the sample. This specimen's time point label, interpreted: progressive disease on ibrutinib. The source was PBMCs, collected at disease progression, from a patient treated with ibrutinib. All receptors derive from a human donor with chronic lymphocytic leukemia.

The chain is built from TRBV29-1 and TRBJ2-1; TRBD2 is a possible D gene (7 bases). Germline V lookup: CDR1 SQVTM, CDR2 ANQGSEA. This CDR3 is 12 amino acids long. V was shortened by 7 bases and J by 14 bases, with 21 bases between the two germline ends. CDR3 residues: CSGGGGVEWEFF. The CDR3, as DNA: TGCAGCGGAGGGGGGGGAGTCGAGTGGGAGTTCTTC.

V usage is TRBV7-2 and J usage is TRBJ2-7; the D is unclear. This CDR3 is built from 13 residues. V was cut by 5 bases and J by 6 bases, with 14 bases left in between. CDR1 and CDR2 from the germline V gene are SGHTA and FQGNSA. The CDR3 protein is CASSQEARREQYF. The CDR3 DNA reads TGTGCCAGCAGCCAAGAGGCGCGTCGCGAGCAGTACTTC.

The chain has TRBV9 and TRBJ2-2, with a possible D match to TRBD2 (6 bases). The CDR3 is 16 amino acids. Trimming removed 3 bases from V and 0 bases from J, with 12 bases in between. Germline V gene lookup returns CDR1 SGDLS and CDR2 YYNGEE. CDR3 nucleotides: TGTGCCAGCAGCGCCGGGACTCCCGCGAACACCGGGGAGCTGTTTTTT. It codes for CASSAGTPANTGELFF.

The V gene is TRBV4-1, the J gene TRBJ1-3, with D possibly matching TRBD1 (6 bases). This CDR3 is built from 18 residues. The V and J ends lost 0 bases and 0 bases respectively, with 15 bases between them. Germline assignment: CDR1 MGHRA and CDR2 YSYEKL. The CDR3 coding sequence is TGCGCCAGCAGCCAAGATTGGAGGGGGGAGGGCTCTGGAAACACCATATATTTT. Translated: CASSQDWRGEGSGNTIYF.

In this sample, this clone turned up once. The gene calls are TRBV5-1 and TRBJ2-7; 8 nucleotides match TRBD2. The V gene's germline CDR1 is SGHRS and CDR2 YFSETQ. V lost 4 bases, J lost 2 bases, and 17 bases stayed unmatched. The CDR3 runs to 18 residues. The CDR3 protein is CASSQRQAGGILTYEQYF. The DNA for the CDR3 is TGCGCCAGCAGCCAACGCCAGGCGGGGGGTATACTTACCTACGAGCAGTACTTC.

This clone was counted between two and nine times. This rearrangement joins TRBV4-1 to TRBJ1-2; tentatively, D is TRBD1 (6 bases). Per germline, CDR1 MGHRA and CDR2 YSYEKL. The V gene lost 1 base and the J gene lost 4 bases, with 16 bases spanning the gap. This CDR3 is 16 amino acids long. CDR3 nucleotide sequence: TGCGCCAGCAGCCAAGGGGCACAGGGAGTGACCTATGGCTACACCTTC. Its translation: CASSQGAQGVTYGYTF.

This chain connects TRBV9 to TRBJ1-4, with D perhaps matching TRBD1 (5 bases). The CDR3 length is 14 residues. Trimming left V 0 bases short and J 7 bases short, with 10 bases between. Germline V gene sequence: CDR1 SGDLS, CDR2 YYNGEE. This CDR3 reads CASSVGGSSEKLFF. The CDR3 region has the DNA TGTGCCAGCAGCGTAGGGGGCAGTTCTGAAAAACTGTTTTTT.

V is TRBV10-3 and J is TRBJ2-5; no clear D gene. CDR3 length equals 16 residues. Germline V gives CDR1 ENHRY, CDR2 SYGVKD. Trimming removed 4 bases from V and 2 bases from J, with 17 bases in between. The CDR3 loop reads CAISGGRASPQETQYF. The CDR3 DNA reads TGTGCCATCAGTGGGGGTAGGGCTAGTCCTCAAGAGACCCAGTACTTC.

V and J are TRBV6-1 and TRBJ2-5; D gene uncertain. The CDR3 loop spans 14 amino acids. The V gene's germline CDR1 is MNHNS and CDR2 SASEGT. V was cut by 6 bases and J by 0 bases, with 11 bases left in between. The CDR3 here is CASRTTVYQETQYF. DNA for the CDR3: TGTGCCAGCAGAACCACAGTGTACCAAGAGACCCAGTACTTC.

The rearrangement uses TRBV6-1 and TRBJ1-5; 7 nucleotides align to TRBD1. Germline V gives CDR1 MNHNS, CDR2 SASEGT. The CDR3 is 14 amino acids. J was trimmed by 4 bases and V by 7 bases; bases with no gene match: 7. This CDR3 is CASIMTGFNQPQHF. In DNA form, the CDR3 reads TGTGCCAGCATTATGACAGGGTTTAATCAGCCCCAGCATTTT.

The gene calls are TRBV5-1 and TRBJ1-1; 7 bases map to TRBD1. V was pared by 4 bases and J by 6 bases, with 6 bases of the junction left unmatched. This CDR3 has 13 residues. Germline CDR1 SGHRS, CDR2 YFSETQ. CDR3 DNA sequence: TGCGCCAGCAGCCCACAGGGGCTGGCTGAAGCTTTCTTT. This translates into CASSPQGLAEAFF.

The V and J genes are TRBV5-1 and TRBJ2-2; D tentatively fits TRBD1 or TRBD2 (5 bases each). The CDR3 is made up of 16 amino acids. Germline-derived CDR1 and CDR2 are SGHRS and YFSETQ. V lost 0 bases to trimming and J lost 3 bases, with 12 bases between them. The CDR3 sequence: CASSLEGTRYTGELFF. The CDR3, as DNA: TGCGCCAGCAGCTTGGAGGGGACGAGATACACCGGGGAGCTGTTTTTT.

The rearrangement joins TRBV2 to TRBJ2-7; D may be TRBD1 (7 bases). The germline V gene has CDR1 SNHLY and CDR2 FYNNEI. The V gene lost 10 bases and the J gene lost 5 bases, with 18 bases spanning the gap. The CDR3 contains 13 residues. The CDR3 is CANKQGRFNEQYF. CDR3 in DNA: TGTGCCAACAAACAGGGGAGGTTTAACGAGCAGTACTTC.

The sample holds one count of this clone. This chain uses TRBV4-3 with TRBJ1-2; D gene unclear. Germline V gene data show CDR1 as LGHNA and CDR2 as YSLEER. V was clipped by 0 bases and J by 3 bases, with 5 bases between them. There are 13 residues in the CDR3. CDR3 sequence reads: CASSQDSYYGYTF. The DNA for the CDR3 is TGCGCCAGCAGCCAAGATAGCTACTATGGCTACACCTTC.

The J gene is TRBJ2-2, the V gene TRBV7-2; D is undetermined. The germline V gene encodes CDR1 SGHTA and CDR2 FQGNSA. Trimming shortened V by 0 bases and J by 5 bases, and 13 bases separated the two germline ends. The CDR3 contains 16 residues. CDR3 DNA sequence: TGTGCCAGCAGCTTAGCTTCGTGGGAAGGGACCGGGGAGCTGTTTTTT. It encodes CASSLASWEGTGELFF.

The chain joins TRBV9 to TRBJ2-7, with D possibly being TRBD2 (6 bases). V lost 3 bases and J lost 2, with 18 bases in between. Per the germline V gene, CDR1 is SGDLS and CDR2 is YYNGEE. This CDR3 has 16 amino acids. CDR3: CASSASDLTSTYEQYF. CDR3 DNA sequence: TGTGCCAGCAGCGCTTCCGACCTTACTAGCACCTACGAGCAGTACTTC.

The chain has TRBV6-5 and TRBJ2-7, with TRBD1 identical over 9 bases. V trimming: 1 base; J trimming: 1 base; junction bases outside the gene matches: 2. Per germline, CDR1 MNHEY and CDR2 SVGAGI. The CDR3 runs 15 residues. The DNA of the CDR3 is TGTGCCAGCAGTTACTGGGGGACAGGGTCCTACGAGCAGTACTTC. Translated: CASSYWGTGSYEQYF.

The CDR3 loop is CASSYSGGGGGYTF. DNA for the CDR3: TGTGCCAGCAGTTACTCTGGGGGAGGTGGAGGCTACACCTTC. The chain employs TRBV6-5 and TRBJ1-2; perhaps TRBD1 as D (5 bases). CDR3 length: 14 residues. CDR1 and CDR2 from the germline V gene are MNHEY and SVGAGI. Trimming removed 0 bases at V and 8 bases at J, with 13 bases between.

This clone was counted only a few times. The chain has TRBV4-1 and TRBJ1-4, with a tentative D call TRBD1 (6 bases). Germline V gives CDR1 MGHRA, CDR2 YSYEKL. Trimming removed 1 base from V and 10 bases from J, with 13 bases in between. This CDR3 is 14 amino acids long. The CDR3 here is CASSQGQGGGKLFF. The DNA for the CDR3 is TGCGCCAGCAGCCAAGGGCAGGGAGGGGGAAAACTGTTTTTT.

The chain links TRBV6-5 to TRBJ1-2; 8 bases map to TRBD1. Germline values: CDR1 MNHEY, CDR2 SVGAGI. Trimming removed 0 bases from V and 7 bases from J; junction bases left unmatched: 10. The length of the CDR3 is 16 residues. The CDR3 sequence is CASSYSRKTGTGGYTF. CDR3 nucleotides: TGTGCCAGCAGTTACTCGCGGAAAACAGGGACAGGTGGCTACACCTTC.

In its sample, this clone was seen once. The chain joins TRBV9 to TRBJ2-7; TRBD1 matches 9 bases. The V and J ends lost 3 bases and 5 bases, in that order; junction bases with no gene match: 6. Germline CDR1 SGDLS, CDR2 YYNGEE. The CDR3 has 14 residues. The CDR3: CASSETGGVDEQYF. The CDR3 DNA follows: TGTGCCAGCAGCGAGACAGGGGGTGTAGACGAGCAGTACTTC.

Here the CDR3 reads CATRRSGEDTQYF. The CDR3 DNA reads TGTGCCACCAGAAGATCAGGGGAGGATACGCAGTATTTT. V is TRBV19 and J is TRBJ2-3, with TRBD1 as a possible D gene (6 bases). The CDR3 totals 13 residues. The germline CDR1 and CDR2 sequences are LNHDA and SQIVND (reference sequence). Trimming removed 10 bases from V and 6 bases from J, with 17 bases in between.

CDR3 region: CASRLGGNTEAFF. DNA for the CDR3: TGCGCCAGCAGACTTGGAGGGAACACTGAAGCTTTCTTT. This chain connects TRBV5-1 to TRBJ1-1; D remains ambiguous. V shed 5 bases and J shed 1 base, with 9 bases lying between them. From germline, CDR1 is SGHRS and CDR2 YFSETQ. The CDR3 extends over 13 amino acids.

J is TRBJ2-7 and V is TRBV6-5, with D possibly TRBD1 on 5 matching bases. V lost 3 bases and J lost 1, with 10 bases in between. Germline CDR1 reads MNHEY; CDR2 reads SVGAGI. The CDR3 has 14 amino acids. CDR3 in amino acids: CASSYIRESYEQYF. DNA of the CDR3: TGTGCCAGCAGTTATATCAGGGAATCCTACGAGCAGTACTTC.

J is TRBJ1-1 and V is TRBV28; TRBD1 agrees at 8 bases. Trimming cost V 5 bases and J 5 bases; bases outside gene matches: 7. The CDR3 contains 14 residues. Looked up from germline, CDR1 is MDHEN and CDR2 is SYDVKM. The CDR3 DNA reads TGTGCCAGCAGTCTGCGGACAGGGTGGACTGAAGCTTTCTTT. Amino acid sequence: CASSLRTGWTEAFF.

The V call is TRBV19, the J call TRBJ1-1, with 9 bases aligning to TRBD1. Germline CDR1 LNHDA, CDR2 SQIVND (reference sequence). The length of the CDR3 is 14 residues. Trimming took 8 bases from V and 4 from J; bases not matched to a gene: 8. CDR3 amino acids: CASQNRGLFTEAFF. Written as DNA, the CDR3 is TGTGCCAGTCAGAACAGGGGGCTATTCACTGAAGCTTTCTTT.

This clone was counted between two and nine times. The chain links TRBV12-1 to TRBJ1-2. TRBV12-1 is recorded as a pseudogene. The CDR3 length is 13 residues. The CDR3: CASSPPGPDGYTF. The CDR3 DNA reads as TGTGCCAGCAGCCCGCCCGGGCCTGACGGCTACACCTTC.

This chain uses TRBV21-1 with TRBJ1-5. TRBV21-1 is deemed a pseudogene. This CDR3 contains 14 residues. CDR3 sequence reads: CASRGRLPNQPQHF. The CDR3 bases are TGTGCCAGCAGGGGACGCCTTCCGAATCAGCCCCAGCATTTT.

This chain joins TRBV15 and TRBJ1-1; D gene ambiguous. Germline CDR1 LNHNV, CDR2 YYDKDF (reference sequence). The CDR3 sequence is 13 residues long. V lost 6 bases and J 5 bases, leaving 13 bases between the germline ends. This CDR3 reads CATRELGWTEAFF. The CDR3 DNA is TGTGCCACCAGAGAGTTAGGCTGGACTGAAGCTTTCTTT. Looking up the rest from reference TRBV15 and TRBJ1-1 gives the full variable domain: DAMVIQNPRYQVTQFGKPVTLSCSQTLNHNVMYWYQQKSSQAPKLLFHYYDKDFNNEADTPDNFQSRRPNTSFCFLDIRSPGLGDTAMYLCATRELGWTEAFFGQGTRLTVV.

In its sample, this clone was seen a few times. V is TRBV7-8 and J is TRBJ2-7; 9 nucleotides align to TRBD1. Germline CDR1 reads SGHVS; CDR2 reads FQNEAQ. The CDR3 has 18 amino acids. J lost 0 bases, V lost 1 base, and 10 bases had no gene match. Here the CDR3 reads CASSLVLTPGQGSYEQYF. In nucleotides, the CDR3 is TGTGCCAGCAGCTTAGTTCTCACTCCGGGACAGGGCTCCTACGAGCAGTACTTC.

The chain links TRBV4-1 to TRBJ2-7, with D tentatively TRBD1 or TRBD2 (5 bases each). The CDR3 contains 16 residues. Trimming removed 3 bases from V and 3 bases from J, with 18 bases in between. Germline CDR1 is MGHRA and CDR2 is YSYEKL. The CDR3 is CASSQPGRRGSYEQYF. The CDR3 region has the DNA TGCGCCAGCAGCCAGCCGGGACGCCGGGGAAGCTACGAGCAGTACTTC.

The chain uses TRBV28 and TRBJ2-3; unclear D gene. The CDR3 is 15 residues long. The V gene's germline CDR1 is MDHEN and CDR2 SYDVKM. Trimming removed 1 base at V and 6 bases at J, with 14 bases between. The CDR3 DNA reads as TGTGCCAGCAGTTTATTACGTTATGCTTGGGATACGCAGTATTTT. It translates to CASSLLRYAWDTQYF.